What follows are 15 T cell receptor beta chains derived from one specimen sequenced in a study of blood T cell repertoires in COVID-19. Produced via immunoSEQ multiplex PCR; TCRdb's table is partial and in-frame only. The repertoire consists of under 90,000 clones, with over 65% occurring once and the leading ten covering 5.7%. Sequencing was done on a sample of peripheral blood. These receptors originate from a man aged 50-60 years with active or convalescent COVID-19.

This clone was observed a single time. The CDR3 nucleotides are TGTGCCAGCAGCCGAACAGGGTTGACTGAAGCTTTCTTT. Its protein is CASSRTGLTEAFF. The rearrangement uses TRBV7-6 and TRBJ1-1, with D perhaps matching TRBD1 (6 bases). In germline, CDR1 is SGHVS, CDR2 FNYEAQ. Trimming took off 5 bases at V and 5 bases at J, with 12 bases between the two ends. The CDR3 covers 13 residues.

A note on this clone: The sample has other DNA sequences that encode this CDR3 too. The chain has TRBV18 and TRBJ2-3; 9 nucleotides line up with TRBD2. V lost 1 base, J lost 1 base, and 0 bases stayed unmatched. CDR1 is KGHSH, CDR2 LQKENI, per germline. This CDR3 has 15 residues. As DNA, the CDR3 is TGTGCCAGCTCACCACTAGCGGGGGGCACAGATACGCAGTATTTT. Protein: CASSPLAGGTDTQYF. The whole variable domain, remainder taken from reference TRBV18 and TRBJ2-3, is NAGVMQNPRHLVRRRGQEARLRCSPMKGHSHVYWYRQLPEEGLKFMVYLQKENIIDESGMPKERFSAEFPKEGPSILRIQQVVRGDSAAYFCASSPLAGGTDTQYFGPGTRLTVL.

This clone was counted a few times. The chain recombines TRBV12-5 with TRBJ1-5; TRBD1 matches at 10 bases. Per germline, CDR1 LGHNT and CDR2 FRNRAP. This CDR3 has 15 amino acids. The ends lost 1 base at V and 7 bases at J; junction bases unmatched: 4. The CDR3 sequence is CASGLGQGANQPQHF. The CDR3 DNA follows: TGTGCTAGTGGTTTGGGACAGGGGGCAAACCAGCCCCAGCATTTT.

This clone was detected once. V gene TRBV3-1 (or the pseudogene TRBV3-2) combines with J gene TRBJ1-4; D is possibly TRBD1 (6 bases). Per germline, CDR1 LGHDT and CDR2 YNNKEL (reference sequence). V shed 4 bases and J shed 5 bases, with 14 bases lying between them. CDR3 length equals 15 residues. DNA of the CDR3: TGTGCCAGCAGCCTAAGAGGAACAGGGAATGAAAAACTGTTTTTT. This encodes CASSLRGTGNEKLFF.

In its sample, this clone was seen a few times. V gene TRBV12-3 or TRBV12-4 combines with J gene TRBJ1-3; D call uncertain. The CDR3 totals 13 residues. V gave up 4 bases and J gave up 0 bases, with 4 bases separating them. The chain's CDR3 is CASSSVSGNTIYF. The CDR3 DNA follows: TGTGCCAGCAGTTCCGTCTCTGGAAACACCATATATTTT.

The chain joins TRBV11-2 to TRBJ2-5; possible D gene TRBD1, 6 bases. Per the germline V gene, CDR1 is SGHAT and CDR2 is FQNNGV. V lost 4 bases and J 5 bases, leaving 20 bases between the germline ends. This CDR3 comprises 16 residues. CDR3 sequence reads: CASSSGTPVRGETQYF. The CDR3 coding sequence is TGTGCCAGCAGCTCGGGGACACCTGTTCGAGGGGAGACCCAGTACTTC.

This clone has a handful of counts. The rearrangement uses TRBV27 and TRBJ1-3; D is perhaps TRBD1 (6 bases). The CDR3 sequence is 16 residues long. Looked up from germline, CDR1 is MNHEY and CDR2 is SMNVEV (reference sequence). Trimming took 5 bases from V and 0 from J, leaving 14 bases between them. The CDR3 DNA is TGTGCCAGCAGTCTCAGGGGCCTGTCCTCTGGAAACACCATATATTTT. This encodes CASSLRGLSSGNTIYF.

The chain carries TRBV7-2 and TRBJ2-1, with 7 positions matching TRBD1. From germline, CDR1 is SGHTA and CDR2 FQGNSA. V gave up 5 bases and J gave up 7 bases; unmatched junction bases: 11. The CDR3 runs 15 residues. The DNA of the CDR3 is TGTGCCAGCAGCAGACAGGGACAGCCAAGAAATGAGCAGTTCTTC. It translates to CASSRQGQPRNEQFF.

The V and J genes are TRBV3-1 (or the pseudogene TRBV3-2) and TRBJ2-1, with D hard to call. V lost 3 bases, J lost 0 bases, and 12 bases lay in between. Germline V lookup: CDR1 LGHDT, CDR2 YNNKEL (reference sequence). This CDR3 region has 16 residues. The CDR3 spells CASSQIRRSSYNEQFF. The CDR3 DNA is TGTGCCAGCAGCCAGATCAGACGGAGCTCCTACAATGAGCAGTTCTTC.

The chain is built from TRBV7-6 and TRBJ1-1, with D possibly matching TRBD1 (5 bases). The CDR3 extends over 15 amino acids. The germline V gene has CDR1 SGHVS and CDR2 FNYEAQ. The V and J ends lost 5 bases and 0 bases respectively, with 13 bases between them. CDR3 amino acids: CASSVGGDLNTEAFF. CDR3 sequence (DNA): TGTGCCAGCAGCGTTGGGGGGGACTTGAACACTGAAGCTTTCTTT.

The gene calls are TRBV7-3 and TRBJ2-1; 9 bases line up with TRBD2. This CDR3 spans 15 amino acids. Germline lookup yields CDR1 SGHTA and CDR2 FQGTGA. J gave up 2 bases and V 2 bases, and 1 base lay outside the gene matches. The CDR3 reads CASSLLAGAYNEQFF. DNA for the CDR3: TGTGCCAGCAGCTTATTAGCGGGGGCCTACAATGAGCAGTTCTTC.

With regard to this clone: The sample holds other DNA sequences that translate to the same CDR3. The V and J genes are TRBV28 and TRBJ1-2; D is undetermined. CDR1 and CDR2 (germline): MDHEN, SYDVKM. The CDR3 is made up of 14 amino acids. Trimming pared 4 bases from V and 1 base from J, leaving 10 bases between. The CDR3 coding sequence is TGTGCCAGCAGTTCGGGCAGCGGTAACTATGGCTACACCTTC. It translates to CASSSGSGNYGYTF.

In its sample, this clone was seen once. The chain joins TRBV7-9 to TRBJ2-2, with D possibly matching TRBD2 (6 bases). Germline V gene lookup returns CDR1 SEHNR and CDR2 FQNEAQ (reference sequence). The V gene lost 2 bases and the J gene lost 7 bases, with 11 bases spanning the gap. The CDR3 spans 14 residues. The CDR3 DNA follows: TGTGCCAGCAGCTTACCCGGGGGAGTCGGGGAGCTGTTTTTT. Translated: CASSLPGGVGELFF.

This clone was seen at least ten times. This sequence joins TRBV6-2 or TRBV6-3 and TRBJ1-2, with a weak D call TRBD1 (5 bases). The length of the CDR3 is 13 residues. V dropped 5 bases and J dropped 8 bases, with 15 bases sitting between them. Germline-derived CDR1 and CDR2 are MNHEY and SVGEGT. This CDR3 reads CASSPTGLSGYTF. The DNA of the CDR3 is TGTGCCAGCAGTCCCACAGGCCTTTCGGGCTACACCTTC.

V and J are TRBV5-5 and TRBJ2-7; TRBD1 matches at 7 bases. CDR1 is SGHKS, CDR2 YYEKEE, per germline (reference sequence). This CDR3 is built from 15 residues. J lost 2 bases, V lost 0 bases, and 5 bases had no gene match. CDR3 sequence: CASSLGQGRTYEQYF. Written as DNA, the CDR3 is TGTGCCAGCAGCTTGGGACAGGGAAGGACCTACGAGCAGTACTTC.